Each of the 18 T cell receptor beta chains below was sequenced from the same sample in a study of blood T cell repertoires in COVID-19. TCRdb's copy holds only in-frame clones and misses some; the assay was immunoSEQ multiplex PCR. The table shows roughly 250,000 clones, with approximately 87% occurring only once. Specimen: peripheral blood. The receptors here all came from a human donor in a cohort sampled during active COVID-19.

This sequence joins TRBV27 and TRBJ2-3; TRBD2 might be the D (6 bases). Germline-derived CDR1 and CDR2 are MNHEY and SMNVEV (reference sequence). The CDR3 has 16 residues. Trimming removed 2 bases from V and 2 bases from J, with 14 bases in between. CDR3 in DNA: TGTGCCAGCAGTTTAACGGGGGACCATAACACAGATACGCAGTATTTT. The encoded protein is CASSLTGDHNTDTQYF.

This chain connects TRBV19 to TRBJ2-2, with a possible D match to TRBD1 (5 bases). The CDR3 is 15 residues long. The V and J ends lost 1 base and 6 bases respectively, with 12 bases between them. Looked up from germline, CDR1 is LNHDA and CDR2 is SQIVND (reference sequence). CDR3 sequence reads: CASSIARVRAGELFF. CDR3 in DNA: TGTGCCAGTAGTATAGCCAGGGTTCGAGCCGGGGAGCTGTTTTTT.

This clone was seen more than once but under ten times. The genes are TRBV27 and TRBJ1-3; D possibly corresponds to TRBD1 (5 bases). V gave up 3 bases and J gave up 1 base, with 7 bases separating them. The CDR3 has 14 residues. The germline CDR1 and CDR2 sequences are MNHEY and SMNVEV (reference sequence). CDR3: CASSFGGSGNTIYF. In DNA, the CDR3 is TGTGCCAGCAGTTTTGGGGGGTCTGGAAACACCATATATTTT.

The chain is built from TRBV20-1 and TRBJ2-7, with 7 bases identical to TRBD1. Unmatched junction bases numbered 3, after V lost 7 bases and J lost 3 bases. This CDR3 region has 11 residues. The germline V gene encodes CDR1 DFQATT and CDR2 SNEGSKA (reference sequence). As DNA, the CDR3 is TGCAGTGAGGGGACAGTCTACGAGCAGTACTTC. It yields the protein CSEGTVYEQYF.

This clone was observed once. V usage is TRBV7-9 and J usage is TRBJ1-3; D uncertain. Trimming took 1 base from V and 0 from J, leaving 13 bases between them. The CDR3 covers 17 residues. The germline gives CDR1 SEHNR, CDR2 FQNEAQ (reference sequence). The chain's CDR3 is CASSLVRLVSSGNTIYF. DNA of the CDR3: TGTGCCAGCAGCTTAGTTCGGTTGGTGAGCTCTGGAAACACCATATATTTT.

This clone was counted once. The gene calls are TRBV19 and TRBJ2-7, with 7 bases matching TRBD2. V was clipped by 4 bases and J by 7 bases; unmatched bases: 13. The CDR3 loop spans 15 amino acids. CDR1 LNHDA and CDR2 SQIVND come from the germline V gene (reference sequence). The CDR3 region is CASSTQERGRGEQYF. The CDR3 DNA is TGTGCCAGTAGTACCCAGGAGCGGGGACGTGGGGAGCAGTACTTC.

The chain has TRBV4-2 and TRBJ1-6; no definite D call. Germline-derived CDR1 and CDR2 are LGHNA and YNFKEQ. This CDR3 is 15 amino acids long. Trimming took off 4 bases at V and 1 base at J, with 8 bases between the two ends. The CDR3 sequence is CASSPGSSYNSPLHF. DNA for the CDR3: TGTGCCAGCAGCCCGGGGAGTTCCTATAATTCACCCCTCCACTTT.

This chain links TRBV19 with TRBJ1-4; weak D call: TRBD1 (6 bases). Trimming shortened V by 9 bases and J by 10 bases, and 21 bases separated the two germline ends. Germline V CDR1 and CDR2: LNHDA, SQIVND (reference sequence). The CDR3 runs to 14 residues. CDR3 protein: CASQGPLRGGKLFF. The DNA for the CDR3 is TGTGCCAGCCAAGGACCACTTCGAGGGGGAAAACTGTTTTTT.

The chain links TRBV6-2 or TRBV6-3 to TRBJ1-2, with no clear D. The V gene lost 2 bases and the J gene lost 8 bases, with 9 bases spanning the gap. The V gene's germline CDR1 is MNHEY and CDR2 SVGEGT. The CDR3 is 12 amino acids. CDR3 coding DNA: TGTGCCAGCAGTTACGCCGGTCCAGGCTACACCTTC. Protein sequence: CASSYAGPGYTF.

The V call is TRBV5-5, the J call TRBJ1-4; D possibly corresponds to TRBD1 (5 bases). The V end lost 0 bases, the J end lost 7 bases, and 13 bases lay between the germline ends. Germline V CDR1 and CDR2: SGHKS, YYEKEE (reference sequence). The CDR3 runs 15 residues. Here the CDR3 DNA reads TGTGCCAGCAGCTTGGCCGGGGGTATCGCTGAAAAACTGTTTTTT. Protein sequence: CASSLAGGIAEKLFF. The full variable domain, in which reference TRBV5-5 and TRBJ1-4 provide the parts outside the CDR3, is DAGVTQSPTHLIKTRGQQVTLRCSPISGHKSVSWYQQVLGQGPQFIFQYYEKEERGRGNFPDRFSARQFPNYSSELNVNALLLGDSALYLCASSLAGGIAEKLFFGSGTQLSVL.

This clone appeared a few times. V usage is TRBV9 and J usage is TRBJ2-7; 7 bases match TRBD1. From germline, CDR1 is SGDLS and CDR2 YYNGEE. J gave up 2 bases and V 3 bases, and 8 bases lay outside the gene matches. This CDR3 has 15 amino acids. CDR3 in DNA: TGTGCCAGCAGCGAGGAAACAGGGGTAACCTACGAGCAGTACTTC. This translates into CASSEETGVTYEQYF.

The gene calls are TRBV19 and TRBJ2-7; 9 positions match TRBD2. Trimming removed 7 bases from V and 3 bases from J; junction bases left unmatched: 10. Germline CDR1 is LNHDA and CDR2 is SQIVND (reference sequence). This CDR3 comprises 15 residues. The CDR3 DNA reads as TGTGCCAGTAAAAGTTCTAGCGGGAACAACTACGAGCAGTACTTC. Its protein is CASKSSSGNNYEQYF.

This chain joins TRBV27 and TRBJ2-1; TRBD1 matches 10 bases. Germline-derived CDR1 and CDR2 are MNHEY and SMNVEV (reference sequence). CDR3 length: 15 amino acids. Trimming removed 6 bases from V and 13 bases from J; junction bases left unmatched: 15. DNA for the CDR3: TGTGCCAGCAGAGACTTCCGGGACAGGGGATCGCAACAGTTCTTC. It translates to CASRDFRDRGSQQFF.

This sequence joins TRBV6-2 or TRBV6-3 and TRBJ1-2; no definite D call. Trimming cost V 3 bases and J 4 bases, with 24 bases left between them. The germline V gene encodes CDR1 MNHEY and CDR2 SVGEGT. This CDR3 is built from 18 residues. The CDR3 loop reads CASSYQPYRGEMGYGYTF. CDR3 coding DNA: TGTGCCAGCAGTTATCAACCCTACCGCGGGGAGATGGGCTATGGCTACACCTTC.

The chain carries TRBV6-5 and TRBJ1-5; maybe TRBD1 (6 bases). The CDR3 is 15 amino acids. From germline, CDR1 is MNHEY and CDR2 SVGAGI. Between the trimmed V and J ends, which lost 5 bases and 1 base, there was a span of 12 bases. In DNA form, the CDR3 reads TGTGCCAGCAGTCTACAGGGTTGGAGCAATCAGCCCCAGCATTTT. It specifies CASSLQGWSNQPQHF.

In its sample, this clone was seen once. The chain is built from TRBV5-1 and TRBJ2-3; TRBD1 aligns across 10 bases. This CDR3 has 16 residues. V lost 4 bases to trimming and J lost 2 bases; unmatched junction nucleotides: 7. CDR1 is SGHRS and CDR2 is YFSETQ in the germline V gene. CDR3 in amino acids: CASSRTGTGATDTQYF. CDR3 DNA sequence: TGCGCCAGCAGCCGGACCGGGACAGGGGCCACAGATACGCAGTATTTT.

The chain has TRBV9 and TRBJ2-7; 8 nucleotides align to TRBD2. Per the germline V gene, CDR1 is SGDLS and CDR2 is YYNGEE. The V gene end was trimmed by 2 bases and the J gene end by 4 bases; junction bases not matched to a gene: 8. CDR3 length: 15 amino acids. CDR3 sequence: CASSVGTSQPYEQYF. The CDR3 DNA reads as TGTGCCAGCAGCGTCGGGACTAGTCAGCCTTACGAGCAGTACTTC.

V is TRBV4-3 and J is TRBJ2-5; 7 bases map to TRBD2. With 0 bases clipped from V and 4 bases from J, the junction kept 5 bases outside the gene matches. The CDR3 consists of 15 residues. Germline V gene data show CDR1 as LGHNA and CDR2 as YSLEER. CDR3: CASSQDRPSGETQYF. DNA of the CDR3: TGCGCCAGCAGCCAAGATAGGCCTAGCGGAGAGACCCAGTACTTC.